Following are 17 T cell receptor beta chains from one sample sequenced in a study of identical twins. TCRdb processed the 5' RACE reads anew with MiXCR; each CDR3 protein has one entry. The sample has around 1.7 million distinct CDR3 sequences; about 30% are singletons. Sequencing used cord blood. The receptors stem from a newborn girl in good health.

This clonotype was seen ten or more times. This sequence joins TRBV6-2 or TRBV6-3 and TRBJ2-1; D is uncertain. V was pared by 1 base and J by 0 bases, with 1 base between. The CDR3 sequence is 13 residues long. Germline CDR1 reads MNHEY; CDR2 reads SVGEGT. DNA for the CDR3: TGTGCCAGCAGTTACTACTCCTACAATGAGCAGTTCTTC. Translated: CASSYYSYNEQFF.

The chain uses TRBV9 and TRBJ2-7; D is perhaps TRBD1 (6 bases). Trimming removed 0 bases at V and 7 bases at J, with 20 bases between. The CDR3 contains 16 residues. Germline V gene data show CDR1 as SGDLS and CDR2 as YYNGEE. The CDR3 sequence: CASSVGMGTLYNEQYF. The CDR3 DNA is TGTGCCAGCAGCGTAGGGATGGGGACACTCTACAATGAGCAGTACTTC. Supplemented by reference TRBV9 and TRBJ2-7, the full variable domain reads DSGVTQTPKHLITATGQRVTLRCSPRSGDLSVYWYQQSLDQGLQFLIQYYNGEERAKGNILERFSAQQFPDLHSELNLSSLELGDSALYFCASSVGMGTLYNEQYFGPGTRLTVT.

This clonotype has a handful of counts. This sequence joins TRBV4-1 and TRBJ1-6; D gene ambiguous. CDR3 size: 14 residues. V was cut by 2 bases and J by 16 bases, with 18 bases left in between. The germline CDR1 and CDR2 sequences are MGHRA and YSYEKL. CDR3 DNA: TGCGCCAGCAGCCAAAAGGGAATGGGCGGCTTTCTCCACTTT. This codes for CASSQKGMGGFLHF.

V usage is TRBV13 and J usage is TRBJ1-2; unclear D gene. V was pared by 7 bases and J by 1 base, with 10 bases between. The CDR3 is made up of 13 amino acids. From germline, CDR1 is PRHDT and CDR2 FYEKMQ (reference sequence). Here the CDR3 reads CASTEHRNYGYTF. As DNA, the CDR3 is TGTGCCAGCACTGAACACCGTAACTATGGCTACACCTTC.

V and J are TRBV2 and TRBJ1-1; TRBD1 is a possible D gene (5 bases). Germline values: CDR1 SNHLY, CDR2 FYNNEI. This CDR3 spans 14 amino acids. V was pared by 1 base and J by 4 bases, with 10 bases between. The CDR3 protein is CASSEVVGGTEAFF. CDR3 coding DNA: TGTGCCAGCAGTGAAGTCGTGGGGGGCACTGAAGCTTTCTTT.

The rearrangement links TRBV6-1 to TRBJ2-7; the D gene is possibly TRBD1 (7 bases). V was cut by 6 bases and J by 5 bases, with 26 bases left in between. The length of the CDR3 is 17 residues. Germline V gene lookup returns CDR1 MNHNS and CDR2 SASEGT. The CDR3 nucleotides read TGTGCCAGCAGAAGATCAGGGGGGCGAACGCAAAGGAACGAGCAGTACTTC. Translation gives CASRRSGGRTQRNEQYF.

A word on this clonotype: This may be a read error: a much more frequent sequence differs by one nucleotide. The rearrangement joins TRBV14 to TRBJ2-5; D is ambiguous. Germline V lookup: CDR1 SGHDN, CDR2 FVKESK. The CDR3 has 13 residues. The CDR3 spells CACSQRLQETQYF. The CDR3 DNA sequence: TGTGCCTGCAGCCAAAGGCTCCAAGAGACCCAGTACTTC.

Ten or more counts support this clonotype. The chain is built from TRBV7-8 and TRBJ2-6; D unresolved. V lost 1 base, J lost 0 bases, and 7 bases lay in between. Germline assignment: CDR1 SGHVS and CDR2 FQNEAQ. The CDR3 extends over 16 amino acids. The DNA for the CDR3 is TGTGCCAGCAGCTTAGAGGGAACCTCTGGGGCCAACGTCCTGACTTTC. Translated: CASSLEGTSGANVLTF.

V gene TRBV6-5 combines with J gene TRBJ2-7; the D gene is possibly TRBD2 (6 bases). Germline values: CDR1 MNHEY, CDR2 SVGAGI. The V end lost 6 bases, the J end lost 0 bases, and 9 bases lay between the germline ends. CDR3 length equals 13 residues. In DNA, the CDR3 is TGTGCCAGCAGGATGACTAGCTCCTACGAGCAGTACTTC. This gives the protein CASRMTSSYEQYF.

The sample holds a few counts of this clonotype. This sequence joins TRBV20-1 and TRBJ2-4; D is undetermined. The germline V gene encodes CDR1 DFQATT and CDR2 SNEGSKA (reference sequence). The CDR3 has 11 residues. V lost 5 bases and J lost 9, with 11 bases in between. CDR3 sequence (DNA): TGCAGTGCTGGACCAAAACGCATTCAGTACTTC. It yields the protein CSAGPKRIQYF.

This chain uses TRBV5-5 with TRBJ1-1; unclear D gene. From germline, CDR1 is SGHKS and CDR2 YYEKEE (reference sequence). CDR3 size: 16 residues. Trimming pared 0 bases from V and 1 base from J, leaving 13 bases between. CDR3 residues: CASSLGPKQANTEAFF. The CDR3 nucleotides read TGTGCCAGCAGCTTGGGCCCTAAGCAGGCGAACACTGAAGCTTTCTTT.

There are a few counts of this clonotype. The V gene is TRBV10-3, the J gene TRBJ2-3, with 13 bases identical to TRBD2. The CDR3 loop spans 21 amino acids. CDR1 and CDR2 (germline): ENHRY, SYGVKD. The J segment lost 0 bases and the V segment lost 0 bases, leaving 12 bases of the junction unmatched. The CDR3 coding sequence is TGTGCCATCAGTGAGTCGGGAGTTCCGGGACTAGCGGGACTTAGCACAGATACGCAGTATTTT. Translating it yields CAISESGVPGLAGLSTDTQYF.

The chain employs TRBV10-3 and TRBJ1-3; TRBD1 might be the D (5 bases). Trimming pared 8 bases from V and 4 bases from J, leaving 9 bases between. This CDR3 has 12 amino acids. Germline V gives CDR1 ENHRY, CDR2 SYGVKD. For the CDR3, the DNA is TGTGCCATCTGGGACCAAGGAAACACCATATATTTT. It yields the protein CAIWDQGNTIYF.

This clonotype was picked up a small number of times. The V and J genes are TRBV11-2 and TRBJ2-3; TRBD2 matches 7 bases. The germline V gene has CDR1 SGHAT and CDR2 FQNNGV. This CDR3 is 13 amino acids long. Trimming took 4 bases from V and 14 from J; bases not matched to a gene: 12. CDR3 DNA: TGTGCCAGCAGCTCATACCTAGCGGCCTTTACGTATTTT. Translated: CASSSYLAAFTYF.

This clonotype has only a few counts. The chain recombines TRBV29-1 with TRBJ2-3; D possibly corresponds to TRBD2 (5 bases). CDR1 is SQVTM and CDR2 is ANQGSEA in the germline V gene. Trimming removed 3 bases at V and 1 base at J, with 11 bases between. This CDR3 spans 14 amino acids. CDR3 DNA sequence: TGCAGCGTTGACCCTCGGGGAGGCACAGATACGCAGTATTTT. It encodes CSVDPRGGTDTQYF.

The chain combines TRBV28 with TRBJ2-5; 7 bases are shared with TRBD2. Unmatched junction bases numbered 2, after V lost 5 bases and J lost 2 bases. CDR3 length: 13 amino acids. From germline, CDR1 is MDHEN and CDR2 SYDVKM. CDR3 loop: CASSALAQETQYF. CDR3 nucleotide sequence: TGTGCCAGCAGTGCACTAGCGCAAGAGACCCAGTACTTC.

This clonotype has more than one count but fewer than ten. V gene TRBV7-9 combines with J gene TRBJ2-1, with a possible D match to TRBD1 (6 bases). V was clipped by 3 bases and J by 2 bases, with 11 bases between them. The CDR3 contains 15 residues. Germline CDR1 SEHNR, CDR2 FQNEAQ (reference sequence). CDR3 bases: TGTGCCAGCAGCTTGCAGGGACAAACCTACAATGAGCAGTTCTTC. Translation: CASSLQGQTYNEQFF. Complete variable domain (other parts from reference TRBV7-9 and TRBJ2-1): DTGVSQNPRHKITKRGQNVTFRCDPISEHNRLYWYRQTLGQGPEFLTYFQNEAQLEKSRLLSDRFSAERPKGSFSTLEIQRTEQGDSAMYLCASSLQGQTYNEQFFGPGTRLTVL.